The present T cell receptor beta chain was sequenced within a study of blood T cell repertoires in COVID-19. For the study at large: The study drew acute and convalescent COVID-19 samples from the United States, Italy and Spain. From T cells, B-cell-depleted T cells, or PBMCs came the material, which was cDNA or gDNA.

Germline V gene lookup returns CDR1 MNHEY and CDR2 SVGAGI. J was trimmed by 5 bases and V by 6 bases; bases with no gene match: 6. CDR3 size: 13 residues. Clones were sequenced by immunoSEQ multiplex PCR, and TCRdb holds only the in-frame ones, with some missing. Of a few hundred thousand clones in the sample, roughly 90% are singletons; the top ten hold roughly 3.7%. Adults between roughly 18 and 95 years of age took part from under 25 US areas. Each recovered donor of Cohort 3 presented with two negative PCRs, clearance, or symptom resolution. V gene TRBV6-5 combines with J gene TRBJ2-7; TRBD1 matches 8 bases. Sequencing was carried out using PBMCs or T cells enriched from blood (not recorded which). This TCR derives from a woman aged 25 to 39 who had recovered from COVID-19. The CDR3, as DNA: TGTGCCAGCAGGAGGACAGGGCATCACGAGCAGTACTTC. Residues: CASRRTGHHEQYF.